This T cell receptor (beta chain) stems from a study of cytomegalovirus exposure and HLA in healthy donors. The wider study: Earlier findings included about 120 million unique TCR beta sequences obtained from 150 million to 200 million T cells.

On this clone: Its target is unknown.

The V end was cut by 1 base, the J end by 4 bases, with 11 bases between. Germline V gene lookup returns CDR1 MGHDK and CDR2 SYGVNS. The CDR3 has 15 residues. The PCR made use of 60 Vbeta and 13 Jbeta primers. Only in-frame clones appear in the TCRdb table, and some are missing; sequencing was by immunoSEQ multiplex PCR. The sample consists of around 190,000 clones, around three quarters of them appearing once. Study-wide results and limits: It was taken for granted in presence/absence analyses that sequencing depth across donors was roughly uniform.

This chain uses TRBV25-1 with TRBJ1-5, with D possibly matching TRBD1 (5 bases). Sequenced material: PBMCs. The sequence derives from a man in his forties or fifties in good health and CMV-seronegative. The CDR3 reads CASSESQGGNQPQHF. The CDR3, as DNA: TGTGCCAGCAGTGAATCCCAGGGTGGGAATCAGCCCCAGCATTTT. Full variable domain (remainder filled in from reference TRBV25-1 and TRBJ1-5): EADIYQTPRYLVIGTGKKITLECSQTMGHDKMYWYQQDPGMELHLIHYSYGVNSTEKGDLSSESTVSRIRTEHFPLTLESARPSHTSQYLCASSESQGGNQPQHFGDGTRLSIL.